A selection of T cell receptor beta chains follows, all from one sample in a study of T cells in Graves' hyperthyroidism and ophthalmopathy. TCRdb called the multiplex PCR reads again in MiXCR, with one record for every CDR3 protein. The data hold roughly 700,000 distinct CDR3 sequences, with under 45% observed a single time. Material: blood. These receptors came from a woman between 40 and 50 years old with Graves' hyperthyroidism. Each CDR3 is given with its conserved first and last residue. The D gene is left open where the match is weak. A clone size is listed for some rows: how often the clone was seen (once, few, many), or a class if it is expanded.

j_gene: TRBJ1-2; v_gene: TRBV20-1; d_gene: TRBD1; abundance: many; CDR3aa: CSARPPTGNGYTF; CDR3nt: TGCAGTGCTAGGCCCCCGACAGGGAATGGCTACACCTTC
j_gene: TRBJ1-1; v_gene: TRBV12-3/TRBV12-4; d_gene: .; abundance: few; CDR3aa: CASSPSHEDTEAFF; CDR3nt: TGTGCCAGCTCACCGAGCCACGAGGACACTGAAGCTTTCTTT
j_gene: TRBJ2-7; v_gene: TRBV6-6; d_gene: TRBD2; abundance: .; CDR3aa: CASSYSNMGLASSYEQYF; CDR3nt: TGTGCCAGCAGTTACTCGAATATGGGACTAGCGAGCTCCTACGAGCAGTACTTC
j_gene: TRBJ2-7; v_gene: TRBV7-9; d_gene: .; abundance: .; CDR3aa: CASSWGRDPTYEQYF; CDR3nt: TGTGCCAGCAGCTGGGGGCGTGACCCCACCTACGAGCAGTACTTC
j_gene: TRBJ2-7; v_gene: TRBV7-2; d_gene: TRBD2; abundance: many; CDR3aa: CASSFAGDYEQYF; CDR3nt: TGTGCCAGCAGCTTCGCGGGAGACTACGAGCAGTACTTC
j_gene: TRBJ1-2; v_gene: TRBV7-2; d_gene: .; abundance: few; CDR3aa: CASTKRVSYGYTF; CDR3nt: TGTGCCAGCACGAAAAGGGTTTCCTACGGCTACACCTTC
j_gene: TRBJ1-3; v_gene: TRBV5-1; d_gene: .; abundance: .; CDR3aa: CASRVPSGNTIYF; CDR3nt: TGCGCCAGCAGGGTACCCTCTGGAAACACCATATATTTT
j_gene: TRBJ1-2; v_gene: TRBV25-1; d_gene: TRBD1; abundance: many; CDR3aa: CASADPGQGAHGYTF; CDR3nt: TGTGCCAGTGCAGACCCGGGACAGGGTGCACATGGCTACACCTTC
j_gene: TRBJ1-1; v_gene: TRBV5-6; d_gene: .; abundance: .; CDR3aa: CASSWDKRDTEAFF; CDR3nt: TGTGCCAGCAGCTGGGACAAGAGGGACACTGAAGCTTTCTTT
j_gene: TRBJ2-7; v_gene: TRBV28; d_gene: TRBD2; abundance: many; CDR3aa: CASRAGAFDEQYF; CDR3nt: TGTGCCAGCAGAGCGGGAGCATTCGACGAGCAGTACTTC
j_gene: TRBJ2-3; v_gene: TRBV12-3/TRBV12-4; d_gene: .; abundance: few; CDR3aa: CASIWGDTQYF; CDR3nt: TGTGCCAGCATATGGGGGGATACGCAGTATTTT
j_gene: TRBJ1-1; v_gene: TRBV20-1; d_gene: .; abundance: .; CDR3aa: CSAYREEAFF; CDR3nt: TGCAGTGCCTACAGGGAGGAAGCTTTCTTT
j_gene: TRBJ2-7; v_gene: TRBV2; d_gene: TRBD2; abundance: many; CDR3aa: CASRGTSGYEQYF; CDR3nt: TGTGCCAGCAGGGGGACTAGCGGATACGAGCAGTACTTC